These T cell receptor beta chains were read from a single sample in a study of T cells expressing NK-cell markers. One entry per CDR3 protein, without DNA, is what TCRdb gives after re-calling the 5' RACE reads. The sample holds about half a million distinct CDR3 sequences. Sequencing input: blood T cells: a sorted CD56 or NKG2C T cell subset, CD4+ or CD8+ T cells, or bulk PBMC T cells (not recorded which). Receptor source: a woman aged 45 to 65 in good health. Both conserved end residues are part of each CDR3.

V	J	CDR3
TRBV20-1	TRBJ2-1	CSAHSGYQAEQFF
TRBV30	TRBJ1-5	CAWSKDSSNQPQHF
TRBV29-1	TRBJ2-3	CSVGKGLTDTQYF
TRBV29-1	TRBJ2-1	CSAKGSGTRNEQFF
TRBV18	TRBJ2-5	CASQKDRTGSFTQYF
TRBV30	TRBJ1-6	CASSGSQGSPLHF
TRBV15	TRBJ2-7	CATSRTSGGAYEQYF
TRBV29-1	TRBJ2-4	CSVMLAKNIQYF
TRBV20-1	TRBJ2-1	CSATLLAGRGEQFF
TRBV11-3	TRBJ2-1	CASSNLNEQFF
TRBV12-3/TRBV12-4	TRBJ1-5	CASRGATANQPQHF
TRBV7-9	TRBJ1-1	CASSMTSNTEVFF
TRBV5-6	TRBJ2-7	CASSSGTPYEQYF
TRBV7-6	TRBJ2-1	CASSFLAGGPGFGNEQFF
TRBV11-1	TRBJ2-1	CASSPSSSGRADNEQFF
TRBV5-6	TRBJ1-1	CASSLVEDTEAFF
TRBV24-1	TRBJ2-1	CATSDLDPVSSGNNEQFF
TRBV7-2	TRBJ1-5	CASSLGSGAQPQHF
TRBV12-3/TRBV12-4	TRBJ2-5	CATRARRRETQYF
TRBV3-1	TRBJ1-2	CASSPPGKIRDYTF
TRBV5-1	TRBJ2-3	CASSPLWGPTRTDTQYF
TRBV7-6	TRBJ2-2	CASSLDQGNTGELFF
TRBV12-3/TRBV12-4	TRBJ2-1	CASSPGGSGSNEQFF
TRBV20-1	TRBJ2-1	CSAGLRDANLFNEQFF
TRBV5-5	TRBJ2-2	CASSLVGSNTGELFF
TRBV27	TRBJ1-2	CASSLGQGRTGYTF
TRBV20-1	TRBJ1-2	CSAPGQDNYGYTF
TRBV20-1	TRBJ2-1	CSASKGYNEQFF
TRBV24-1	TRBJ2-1	CATRGVGGANEQFF
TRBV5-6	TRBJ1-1	CASSFQGVAFF
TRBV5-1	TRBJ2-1	CASSPLAGAPSYNEQFF
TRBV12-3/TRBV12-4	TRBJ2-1	CASSLVGTSGVNEQFF
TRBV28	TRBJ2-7	CASSLRQGLLIFYEQYF
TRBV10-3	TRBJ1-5	CAISEGGVSNQPQHF
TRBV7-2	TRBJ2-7	CASSSSITYEQYF
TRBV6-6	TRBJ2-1	CASNGLAGGTSSYNEQFF
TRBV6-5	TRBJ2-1	CASQIAGLVNEQFF
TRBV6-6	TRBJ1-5	CASSDRPGQISNQPQHF
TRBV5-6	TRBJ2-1	CASGGKSSYNEQFF
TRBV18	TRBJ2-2	CASSPGVSPGYTGELFF
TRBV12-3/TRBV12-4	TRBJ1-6	CASSLGQPAGSPLHF
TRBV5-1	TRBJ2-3	CASSLAGRKGQDTQYF
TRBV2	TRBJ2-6	CASSDFIGSGANVLTF
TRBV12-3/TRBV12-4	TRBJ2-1	CASSLGAQSMQFF
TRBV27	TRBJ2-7	CASSFRTGISEQYF
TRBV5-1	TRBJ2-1	CASSLGQGSGRMWKQFF
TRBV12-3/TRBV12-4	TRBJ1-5	CASSLLDSNQPQHF
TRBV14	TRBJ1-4	CASSRTGREKLFF